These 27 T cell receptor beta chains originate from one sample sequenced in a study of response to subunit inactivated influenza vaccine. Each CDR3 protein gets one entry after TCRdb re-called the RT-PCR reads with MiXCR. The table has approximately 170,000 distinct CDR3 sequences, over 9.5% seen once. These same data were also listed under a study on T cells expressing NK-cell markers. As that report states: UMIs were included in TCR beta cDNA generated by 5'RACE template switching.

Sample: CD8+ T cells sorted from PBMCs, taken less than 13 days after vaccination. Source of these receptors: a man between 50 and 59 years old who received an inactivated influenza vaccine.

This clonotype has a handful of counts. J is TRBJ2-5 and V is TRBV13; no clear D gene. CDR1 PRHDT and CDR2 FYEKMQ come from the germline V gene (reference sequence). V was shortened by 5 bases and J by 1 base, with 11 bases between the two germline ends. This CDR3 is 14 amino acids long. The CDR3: CASSPRPTQETQYF. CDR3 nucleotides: TGTGCCAGCAGCCCCCGTCCGACCCAAGAGACCCAGTACTTC.

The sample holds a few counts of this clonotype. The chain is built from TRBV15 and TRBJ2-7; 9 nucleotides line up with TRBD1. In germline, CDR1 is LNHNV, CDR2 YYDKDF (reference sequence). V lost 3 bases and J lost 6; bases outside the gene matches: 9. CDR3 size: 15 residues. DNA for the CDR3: TGTGCCACCAGCAGGGAGGACAGGGGTTTAGGCGAGCAGTACTTC. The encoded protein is CATSREDRGLGEQYF.

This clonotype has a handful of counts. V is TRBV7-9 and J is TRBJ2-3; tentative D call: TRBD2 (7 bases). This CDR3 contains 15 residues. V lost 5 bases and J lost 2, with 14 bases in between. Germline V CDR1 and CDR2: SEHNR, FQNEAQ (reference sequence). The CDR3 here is CASSPPGGSTDTQYF. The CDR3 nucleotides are TGTGCCAGCAGCCCACCGGGGGGCTCCACAGATACGCAGTATTTT.

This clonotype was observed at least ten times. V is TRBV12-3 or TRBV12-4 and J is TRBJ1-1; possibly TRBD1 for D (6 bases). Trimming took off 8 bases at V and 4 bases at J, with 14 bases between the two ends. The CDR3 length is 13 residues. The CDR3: CASRDTLFTEAFF. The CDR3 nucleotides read TGTGCCAGCCGGGACACCCTCTTCACTGAAGCTTTCTTT.

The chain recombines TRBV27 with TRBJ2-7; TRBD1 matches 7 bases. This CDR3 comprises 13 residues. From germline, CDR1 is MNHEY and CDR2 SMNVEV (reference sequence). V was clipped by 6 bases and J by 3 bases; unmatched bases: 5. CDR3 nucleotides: TGTGCCAGCAGACCGACAGGGAACTACGAGCAGTACTTC. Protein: CASRPTGNYEQYF.

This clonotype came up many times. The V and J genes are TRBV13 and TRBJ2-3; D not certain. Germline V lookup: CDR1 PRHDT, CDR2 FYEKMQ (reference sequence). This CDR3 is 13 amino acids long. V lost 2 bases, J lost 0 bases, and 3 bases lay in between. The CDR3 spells CASSLTSTDTQYF. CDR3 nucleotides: TGTGCCAGCAGCTTAACTAGCACAGATACGCAGTATTTT.

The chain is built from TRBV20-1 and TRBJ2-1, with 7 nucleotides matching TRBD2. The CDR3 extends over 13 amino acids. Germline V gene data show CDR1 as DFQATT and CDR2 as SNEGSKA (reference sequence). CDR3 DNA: TGCAGGACTCTAGCGGTGGTGGGGAATGAGCAGTTCTTC. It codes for CRTLAVVGNEQFF.

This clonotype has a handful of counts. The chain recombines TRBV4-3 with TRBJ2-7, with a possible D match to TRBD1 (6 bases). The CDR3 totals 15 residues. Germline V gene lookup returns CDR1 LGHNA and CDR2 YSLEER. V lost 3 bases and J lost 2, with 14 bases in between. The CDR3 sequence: CASSQEKTGAYEQYF. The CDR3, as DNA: TGCGCCAGCAGCCAGGAGAAGACAGGTGCCTACGAGCAGTACTTC.

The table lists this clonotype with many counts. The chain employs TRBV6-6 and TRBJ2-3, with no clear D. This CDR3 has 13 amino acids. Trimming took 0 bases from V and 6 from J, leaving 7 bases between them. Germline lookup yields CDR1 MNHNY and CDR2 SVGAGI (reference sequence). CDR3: CASSYSNGDTQYF. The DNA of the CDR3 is TGTGCCAGCAGTTACTCGAACGGGGATACGCAGTATTTT.

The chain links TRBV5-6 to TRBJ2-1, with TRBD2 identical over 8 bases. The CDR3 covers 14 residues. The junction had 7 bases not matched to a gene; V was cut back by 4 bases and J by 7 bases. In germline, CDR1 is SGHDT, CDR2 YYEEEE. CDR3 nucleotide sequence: TGTGCCAGCAGCCCCATCGGGGGGGCTAATGAGCAGTTCTTC. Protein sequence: CASSPIGGANEQFF. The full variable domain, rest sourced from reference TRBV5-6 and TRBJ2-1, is DAGVTQSPTHLIKTRGQQVTLRCSPKSGHDTVSWYQQALGQGPQFIFQYYEEEERQRGNFPDRFSGHQFPNYSSELNVNALLLGDSALYLCASSPIGGANEQFFGPGTRLTVL.

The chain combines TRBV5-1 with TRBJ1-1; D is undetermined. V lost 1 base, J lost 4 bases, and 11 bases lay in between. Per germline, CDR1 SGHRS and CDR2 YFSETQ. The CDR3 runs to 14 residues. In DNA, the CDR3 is TGCGCCAGCAGCTTGCCCCGGATGGGCACTGAAGCTTTCTTT. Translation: CASSLPRMGTEAFF. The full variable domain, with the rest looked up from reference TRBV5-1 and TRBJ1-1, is KAGVTQTPRYLIKTRGQQVTLSCSPISGHRSVSWYQQTPGQGLQFLFEYFSETQRNKGNFPGRFSGRQFSNSRSEMNVSTLELGDSALYLCASSLPRMGTEAFFGQGTRLTVV.

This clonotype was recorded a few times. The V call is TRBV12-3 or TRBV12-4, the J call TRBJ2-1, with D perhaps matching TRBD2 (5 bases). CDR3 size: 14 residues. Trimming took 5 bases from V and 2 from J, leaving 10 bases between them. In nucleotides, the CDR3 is TGTGCCAGCAGTCCAAGCGGAACCTACAATGAGCAGTTCTTC. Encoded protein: CASSPSGTYNEQFF.

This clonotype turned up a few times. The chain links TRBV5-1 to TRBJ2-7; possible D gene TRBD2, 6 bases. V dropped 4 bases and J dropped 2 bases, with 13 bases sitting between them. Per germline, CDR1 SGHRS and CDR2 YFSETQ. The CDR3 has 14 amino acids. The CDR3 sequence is CASSPAGPAYEQYF. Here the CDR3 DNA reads TGCGCCAGCAGCCCCGCGGGACCGGCCTACGAGCAGTACTTC.

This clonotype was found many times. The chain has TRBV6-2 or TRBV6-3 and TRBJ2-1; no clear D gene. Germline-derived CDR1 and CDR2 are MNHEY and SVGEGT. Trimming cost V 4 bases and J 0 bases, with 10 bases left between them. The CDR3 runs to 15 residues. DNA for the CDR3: TGTGCCAGCAGTTGGGGATCGAGCTCCTACAATGAGCAGTTCTTC. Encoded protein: CASSWGSSSYNEQFF.

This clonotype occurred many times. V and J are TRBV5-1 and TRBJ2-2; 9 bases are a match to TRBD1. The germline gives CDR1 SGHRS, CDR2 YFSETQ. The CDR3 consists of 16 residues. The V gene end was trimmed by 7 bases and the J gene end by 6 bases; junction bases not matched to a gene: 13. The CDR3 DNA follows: TGCGCCAGCCGAAATCCGGGACAGGGTTGGTCCGGGGAGCTGTTTTTT. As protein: CASRNPGQGWSGELFF.

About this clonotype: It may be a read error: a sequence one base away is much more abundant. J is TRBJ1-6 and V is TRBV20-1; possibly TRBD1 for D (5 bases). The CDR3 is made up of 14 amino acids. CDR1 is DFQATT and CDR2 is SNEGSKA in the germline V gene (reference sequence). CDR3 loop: CSAYQGAGSSHLHF. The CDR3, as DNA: TGCAGTGCATACCAGGGAGCAGGGTCTTCACACCTCCACTTT.

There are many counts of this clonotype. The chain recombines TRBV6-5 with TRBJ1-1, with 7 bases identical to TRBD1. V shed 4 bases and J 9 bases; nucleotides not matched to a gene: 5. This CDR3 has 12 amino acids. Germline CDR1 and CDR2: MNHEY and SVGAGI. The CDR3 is CASSWSGGQAFF. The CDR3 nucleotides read TGTGCCAGCAGTTGGTCAGGGGGGCAAGCTTTCTTT.

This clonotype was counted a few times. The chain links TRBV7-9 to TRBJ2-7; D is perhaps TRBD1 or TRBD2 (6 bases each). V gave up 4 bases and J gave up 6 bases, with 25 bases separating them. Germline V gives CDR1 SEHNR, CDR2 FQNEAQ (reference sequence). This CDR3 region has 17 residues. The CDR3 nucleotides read TGTGCCAGCAGCTACGGCGCCGGTGGGGGGCAATCGGGCGAGCAGTACTTC. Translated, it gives CASSYGAGGGQSGEQYF.

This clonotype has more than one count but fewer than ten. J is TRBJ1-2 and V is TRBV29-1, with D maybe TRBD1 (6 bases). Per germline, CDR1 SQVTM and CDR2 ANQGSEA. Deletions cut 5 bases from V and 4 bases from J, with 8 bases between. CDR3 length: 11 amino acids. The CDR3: CSVQQGYGYTF. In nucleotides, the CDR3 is TGCAGCGTTCAACAGGGCTATGGCTACACCTTC.

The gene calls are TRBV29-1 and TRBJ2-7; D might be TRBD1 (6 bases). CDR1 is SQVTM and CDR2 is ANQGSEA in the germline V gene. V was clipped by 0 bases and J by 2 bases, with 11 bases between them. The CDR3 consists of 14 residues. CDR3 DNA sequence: TGCAGCGTTGAAGAAAGAGGGACAACCTACGAGCAGTACTTC. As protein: CSVEERGTTYEQYF.

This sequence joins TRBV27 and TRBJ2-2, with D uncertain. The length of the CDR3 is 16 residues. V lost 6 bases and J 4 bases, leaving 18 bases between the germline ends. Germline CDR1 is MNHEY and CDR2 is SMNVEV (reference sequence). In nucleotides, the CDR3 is TGTGCCAGCAGCCCATTAGGGAAGGGCTCCACCGGGGAGCTGTTTTTT. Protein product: CASSPLGKGSTGELFF.

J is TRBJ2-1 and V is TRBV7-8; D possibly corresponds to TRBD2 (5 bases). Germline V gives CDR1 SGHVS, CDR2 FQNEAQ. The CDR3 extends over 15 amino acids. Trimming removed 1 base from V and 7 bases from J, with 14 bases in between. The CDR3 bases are TGTGCCAGCAGCTTAGGCGGAGGCCCCGGGAATGAGCAGTTCTTC. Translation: CASSLGGGPGNEQFF.

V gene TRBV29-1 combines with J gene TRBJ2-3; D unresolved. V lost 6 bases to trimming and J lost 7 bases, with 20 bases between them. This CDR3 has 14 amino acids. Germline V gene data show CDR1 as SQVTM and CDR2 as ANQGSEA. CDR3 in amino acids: CSVHNQRSINTQYF. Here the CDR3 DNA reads TGCAGCGTGCACAATCAGAGGTCCATTAATACGCAGTATTTT.

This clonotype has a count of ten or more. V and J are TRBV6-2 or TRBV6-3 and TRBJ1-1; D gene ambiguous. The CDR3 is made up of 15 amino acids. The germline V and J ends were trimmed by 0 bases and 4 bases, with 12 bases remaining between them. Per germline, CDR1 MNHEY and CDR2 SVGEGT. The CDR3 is CASSYSGMGGTEAFF. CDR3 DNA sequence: TGTGCCAGCAGTTACTCTGGGATGGGTGGCACTGAAGCTTTCTTT.

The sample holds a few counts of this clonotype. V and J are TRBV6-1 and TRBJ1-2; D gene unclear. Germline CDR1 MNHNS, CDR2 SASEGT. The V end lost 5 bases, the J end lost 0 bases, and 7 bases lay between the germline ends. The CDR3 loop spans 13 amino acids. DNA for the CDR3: TGTGCCAGCAGTCGATACACTAACTATGGCTACACCTTC. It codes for CASSRYTNYGYTF.

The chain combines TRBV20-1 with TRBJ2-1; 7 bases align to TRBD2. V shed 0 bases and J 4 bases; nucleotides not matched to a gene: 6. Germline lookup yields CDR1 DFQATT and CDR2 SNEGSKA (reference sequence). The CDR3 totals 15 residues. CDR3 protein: CSARDRGEGYNEQFF. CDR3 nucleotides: TGCAGTGCTAGAGATCGGGGGGAGGGTTACAATGAGCAGTTCTTC.

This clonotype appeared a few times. For the CDR3, the DNA is TGTGCCACCAGCAGAGATCGATACGGGAGAACCGAGCAGTTCTTC. Translation gives CATSRDRYGRTEQFF. The rearrangement joins TRBV15 to TRBJ2-1; perhaps TRBD2 as D (6 bases). The germline V gene encodes CDR1 LNHNV and CDR2 YYDKDF (reference sequence). V was clipped by 0 bases and J by 10 bases, with 16 bases between them. The CDR3 is made up of 15 amino acids.